The rows below give T cell receptor beta chains drawn from one sample of a study of radiotherapy plus CTLA-4 blockade in lung cancer. Using immunoSEQ multiplex PCR, the repertoire was profiled, and TCRdb retains in-frame clones only, with some absent. The sample records about 95,000 clones, about 83% being singletons. This sample comprised peripheral blood, obtained from a patient treated with radiotherapy plus ipilimumab. These receptors all come from a human donor with non-small cell lung cancer who had stable disease on radiotherapy plus ipilimumab. Each CDR3 is given with its conserved first and last residue. A D gene is named only where the DNA matches it firmly. Rows give clone size only sometimes, using once, few, many, or a class for an expanded clone.

TRBJ1-1	NA	TRBV7-8	NA	TGTGCCAGCAGCCCGGGGGGGCTCGGCACTGAAGCTTTCTTT	CASSPGGLGTEAFF
TRBJ2-7	once	TRBV6-6	TRBD1	TGTGCCAGCAGTTTCGACAGGGTCAGCTCCTACGAGCAGTACTTC	CASSFDRVSSYEQYF
TRBJ2-1	NA	TRBV6-4	NA	TGTGCCAGCAGTGACGTGGAAAGCTCCTACAATGAGCAGTTCTTC	CASSDVESSYNEQFF
TRBJ2-7	NA	TRBV27	NA	TGTGCCAGCAGTCGATATCCGGGACACGACTACGAGCAGTACTTC	CASSRYPGHDYEQYF
TRBJ2-7	NA	TRBV18	NA	TGTGCCAGCTCACCACAGGGGGTGAGCTCCTACGAGCAGTACTTC	CASSPQGVSSYEQYF
TRBJ1-5	NA	TRBV19	NA	TGTGCCAGTAGTACTGGCCGAAGCAATCAGCCCCAGCATTTT	CASSTGRSNQPQHF
TRBJ2-5	NA	TRBV29-1	NA	TGCAGCGTCCGAGGGGGGCAGGGGGGAGAGACCCAGTACTTC	CSVRGGQGGETQYF
TRBJ2-1	NA	TRBV11-2	NA	TGTGCCAGCAGCTCCACCTTTCTTGAGCAGTTCTTC	CASSSTFLEQFF
TRBJ1-3	NA	TRBV18	NA	TGTGCCAGCTCACCACCGTCAGGGGCTGGAAACACCATATATTTT	CASSPPSGAGNTIYF
TRBJ2-3	NA	TRBV10-1	TRBD2	TGCGCCAGCAGTGATAGGAGCGGGGGGTCAGATACGCAGTATTTT	CASSDRSGGSDTQYF
TRBJ2-7	NA	TRBV28	NA	TGTGCCAGCAGTTTTGGGCAGGGAGAGGACGAGCAGTACTTC	CASSFGQGEDEQYF
TRBJ2-3	NA	TRBV2	NA	TGTGCCAGCCTTCGAGGGGGGGAAGTAGATACGCAGTATTTT	CASLRGGEVDTQYF
TRBJ1-3	NA	TRBV6-5	NA	TGTGCCAGCAGCCCCAAAGCCCTCTCTGGAAACACCATATATTTT	CASSPKALSGNTIYF
TRBJ1-1	NA	TRBV19	NA	TGTGCCAGTAGTATCTCGTGGAGGTGGGAAGCTTTCTTT	CASSISWRWEAFF
TRBJ1-1	once	TRBV6-5	NA	TGTGCCAGCAGGACATTAACGAACACTGAAGCTTTCTTT	CASRTLTNTEAFF